This TCR beta chain was identified during a study of blood T cell repertoires in COVID-19 (dated by TCRdb to about 2020). With regard to the full study: The collaborator samples originated in the United States, Italy and Spain and spanned the acute and convalescent phases of COVID-19. The sample metadata nearly always contained a de-identified subject ID, COVID-19 status, age in years and sex. The repertoires were released in a freely available public database meant as a resource for research on the immune response to SARS-CoV-2. The material from the prospective study consisted of cDNA or gDNA derived from T cells, B-cell-depleted T cells, or PBMCs. Samples were obtained from the ongoing ImmuneRACE study (first 160 participants) and from 950 to 1,500 subjects provided by 6 global collaborators. Where HLA class I and class II types were available, the types were taken from metadata supplied by the sample provider, not from assay-based typing. The dataset comprised deeply sampled blood TCRbeta repertoires from subjects exposed to, actively infected with, or recovered from COVID-19. Results the study describes overall, beyond this receptor: The quantity of clinical and demographic metadata differed by source and by participant and was supplied without curation.

Regarding this clone: Its antigen is not yet known. No qualities accompany the bases; no much larger clone lies one base away.

The immunoSEQ Assay, a bias-controlled multiplex PCR, was used to amplify TCRbeta CDR3 regions from genomic DNA. The study's processing was this. Nucleated cell counts per sample were estimated from amplification of reference gene primers within the assay. To quantify the absolute abundance of each unique TCRbeta CDR3 rearrangement, sequence reads were collapsed and filtered. For each sample, productive Simpson clonality was calculated as the square root of Simpson's diversity index across productive rearrangements. As stored in TCRdb, this immuneACCESS dataset retains in-frame rearrangements with V and J assigned. A fraction of the clones does not appear; measured against another copy, unresolved V genes explain less than half of the discrepancy, and the remainder lacks a known reason. The V and J calls and the clone size are those of that table, but D and trimming were determined from the DNA. This sample comprises tens of thousands of clones, 81% of them detected only once. Of the sample, just under 15% is held by the ten largest clones.

The collaborating institutions used their own protocols to collect whole blood in K2EDTA tubes. Collaborator samples were shipped for TCRbeta analysis as frozen whole blood, isolated PBMCs, or DNA extracted from either sample type. CDR1 is given as SQVTM and CDR2 as ANQGSEA, both from the germline V gene. Spanning cysteine to phenylalanine, the CDR3 consists of 15 amino acids. Kept here is only the CDR3 DNA, which spans 45 bases and is read in frame from base 1. At the junction V is shortened by 7 bases and J by 4 bases, with 21 bases in between. Material for sequencing was peripheral blood. The chain couples TRBV29-1 to TRBJ2-3, with TRBD2 as a weak D call on 7 bases. This clonotype was obtained from a man at least 80 years old with acute or convalescent COVID-19. The CDR3 is CSATLPGGPPDTQYF. The DNA is as follows: TGCAGCGCCACCTTACCCGGGGGGCCCCCAGATACGCAGTATTTT.